Sequencing of this T cell receptor (beta chain) was carried out in a study of molecular identifiers for immune sequencing clone quantification. CDR3 length equals 14 residues. The germline CDR1 and CDR2 sequences are SGHAT and FQNNGV. The V end was cut by 0 bases, the J end by 4 bases, with 9 bases between. TCRdb redid the calling of the PCR reads with MiXCR, one entry per CDR3 protein. The sample lists 400,000 to 600,000 distinct CDR3 sequences, 20% to 25% occurring once. The chain couples TRBV11-2 to TRBJ2-5; tentative D call: TRBD1 (5 bases). The receptor was isolated from a human donor in good health. Some libraries in this study had Jurkat cell RNA spiked in. The sample was naive CD8+ T cells from blood, with Jurkat cell RNA spiked in. The subset denotes: FACS-sorted CD8+CD4-CCR7+CD45RA+ naive T cells. DNA of the CDR3: TGTGCCAGCAGCTTAGAGGACACCCTAGAGACCCAGTACTTC. This gives the protein CASSLEDTLETQYF.